Detailed here is one T cell receptor (beta chain). Antigen unknown. This sample was included in a study of response to subunit inactivated influenza vaccine. This CDR3 comprises 16 residues. Germline V gene data show CDR1 as MNHNS and CDR2 as SASEGT. V lost 0 bases, J lost 8 bases, and 11 bases stayed unmatched. The study's findings and limits: Each seasonal influenza vaccination recruits few new T cells, the authors suggested.

TCRdb reanalysed the RT-PCR reads using MiXCR and keeps one entry per CDR3 protein. The profile covers 600,000 to 850,000 distinct CDR3 sequences, with around 15% appearing a single time and roughly 7.6% taken by the ten largest. This chain connects TRBV6-1 to TRBJ2-3; the match to TRBD1 covers 7 bases. The sample was PBMCs from blood, taken 14 days before vaccination. The TCR sequence derives from a man between 50 and 59 years old who received an inactivated influenza vaccine. CDR3 nucleotide sequence: TGTGCCAGCAGTGAAGCAGGGACAGCGGCCTATGGTACGCAGTATTTT. This encodes CASSEAGTAAYGTQYF.